Below, one TCR beta chain is given with its context. Antigen specificity is unknown. These data belong to a study of shared clonotypes between healthy human individuals. Study observations and caveats: When compared with the clonotypes that were shared by all four sorted-subset donors, the non-shared clonotypes turned out to have lower generation probabilities. The study's rarefaction showed incomplete sorted-subset sequencing despite large depth.

This table comes from immunoSEQ multiplex PCR, and its TCRdb copy is limited to in-frame clones, with some not included. The sample yields nearly 2 million clones, about 94% seen once. Germline assignment: CDR1 SGHTA and CDR2 FQGNSA. Trimming removed 4 bases from V and 3 bases from J; junction bases left unmatched: 9. This CDR3 spans 15 amino acids. As defined, naive CD8 cells were CD45RO-negative and positively selected for CCR7, with terminally differentiated effector memory CD45RA+ cells excluded. Adult donors, all healthy and HIV-negative, had no recent acute infections or vaccinations. Specimen: naive CD8+ T cells sorted from blood. This TCR came from a young man in good health. This chain uses TRBV7-2 with TRBJ2-7; TRBD1 matches at 7 bases. In DNA form, the CDR3 reads TGTGCCAGCAGCTCCAGACAGGGTAGGGTCTACGAGCAGTACTTC. This gives the protein CASSSRQGRVYEQYF.